This T cell receptor beta chain was found in a study of blood T cells in healthy people across ages (dated by TCRdb to about 2015). Turning to the overall study: Template switching captured roughly one uniquely barcoded TCR beta cDNA molecule per two T cells in model experiments. To track age-related changes in TCR beta repertoire diversity, the study relied on deep sequencing normalized with unique cDNA molecular identifiers. Four age groups were formed from the donors: young (average roughly 16 years), middle-aged (around 41), aged (62) and long-lived (less than 85). To avoid experimental bias, donors of different ages were spread randomly across the sequencing lanes. For two donors (one aged 18 to 30 and one aged 80 or older), the study analyzed two additional independent replicas of 1 million unique cDNA reads from the same blood draw.

Systemically healthy Caucasian individuals from Russia, 39 in total and aged about 6 to 100 years, were included as donors. Each donor gave 9 to 10 milliliters of peripheral blood, collected into EDTA-treated Vacutainer tubes. Ficoll-Paque density-gradient centrifugation was used to isolate PBMCs, with at least 7 million per sample. Total RNA, at least 5 micrograms per sample, was extracted from PBMCs with Trizol reagent. The percentages of naive CD45RAhigh/CD27high T cells were determined by flow cytometry on a PBMC aliquot from every donor. According to the germline V gene, CDR1 reads SGDLS and CDR2 reads YYNGEE. The CDR3 holds 12 amino acids from the cysteine to the phenylalanine. Only the CDR3 region is kept as DNA, spanning 36 bases read in frame from base 1. V loses 3 bases, J loses 12 bases, and the germline ends lie 13 bases apart. This clonotype was detected ten times or more. There is no known antigen for this receptor. No much larger clone is present one base from it, and per-base qualities are unavailable.

Receptor amplification or capture employed 5' RACE. Sequencing relied on an Illumina HiSeq 2500. The second PCR ran for about 7 to 11 cycles and used a J-beta primer mix along with a sample-barcoded 5' primer. A template-switch 5' adaptor carrying 12 random nucleotides introduced a unique molecular identifier onto each TCR beta cDNA molecule. At least 3 million CDR3-containing paired-end reads were obtained from each sample. The Mint cDNA synthesis kit, primed by a TRBC-specific oligonucleotide, was used to synthesize first-strand cDNA from all RNA. Following uracil-DNA glycosylase treatment, all cDNA underwent a first 18-cycle PCR with the universal primers M1SS and BC2_uni_R. For the original study's pipeline: For normalization, 1 million high-quality reads, each with a distinct molecular identifier, were randomly selected from each sample. Reads with shared molecular identifiers were discarded instead of being binned into consensus sequences. MiTCR, run with a Q25 quality threshold and the strictest error-elimination algorithm, handled CDR3 identification, clonotype clustering and error correction. Lower-bound total TCR beta diversity was estimated with a nonparametric unseen species model using Euler transformation. TCRdb ran its own pipeline on the public reads, namely fastp trimming at Q25 and MiXCR clone calling, and kept in-frame beta chains. Each CDR3 protein appears once, grouped with its most common genes and DNA. The V and J calls and clone size are TCRdb's, not the authors'. This sample comprises hundreds of thousands of distinct CDR3 sequences, less than 35% of them detected only once. The ten largest make up around a sixth of the sample.

What the work shows at the level of the full study, not this receptor alone: Observed TCR beta diversity correlated strongly with the percentage of naive T cells measured by flow cytometry. Conclusive comparison of naive and antigen-experienced compartments was prevented by the profiling of bulk unsorted PBMCs. Compared with the aged group, the long-lived group had more naive CD4+ T cells, fewer expanded clones and increased TCR diversity, a pattern suggesting age selection. Observed TCR beta diversity per million T cells fell roughly linearly with age, and a significant reduction was already apparent by age around 44. Estimates of total diversity based on one million sequenced T cells were regarded as lower bounds and as underestimates. Donor CMV infection status was unknown, potentially confounding age-related changes in expanded clonotypes.

This chain joins TRBV9 to TRBJ2-1; a confident D gene designation cannot be given. This sequence originates from a woman aged 80 or older in good health. The sequencing input was blood. The CDR3 is CASSGETGRQFF. The DNA sequence is TGTGCCAGCAGCGGAGAGACTGGAAGGCAGTTCTTC.